The 30 T cell receptor beta chains reported below all come from one sample, sequenced in a study of T cells in Graves' hyperthyroidism and ophthalmopathy. Researchers amplified the TCR beta CDR3 regions from RNA transcripts. When the TCR CDR3 underwent first-round RT-PCR, the HTBI primer set was used. TCRdb called the multiplex PCR reads again in MiXCR, with one record for every CDR3 protein. The profile covers fewer than 750,000 distinct CDR3 sequences, with roughly 14% appearing a single time and about 4.5% taken by the ten largest. The specimen sequenced was blood. Receptors originate from a middle-aged woman with Graves' ophthalmopathy.

This clonotype was seen many times. The chain joins TRBV30 to TRBJ2-5; the D is unclear. Deletions cut 4 bases from V and 7 bases from J, with 16 bases between. Germline V CDR1 and CDR2: GTSNPN, SVGIG (reference sequence). The CDR3 is 13 amino acids. The CDR3 here is CAWTLISGGTQYF. Written as DNA, the CDR3 is TGTGCCTGGACGTTGATTAGTGGCGGGACCCAGTACTTC. Filled out from reference TRBV30 and TRBJ2-5, the complete variable domain reads SQTIHQWPATLVQPVGSPLSLECTVEGTSNPNLYWYRQAAGRGLQLLFYSVGIGQISSEVPQNLSASRPQDRQFILSSKKLLLSDSGFYLCAWTLISGGTQYFGPGTRLLVL.

This clonotype was observed many times. J is TRBJ2-7 and V is TRBV28, with D tentatively TRBD1 (7 bases). Germline V lookup: CDR1 MDHEN, CDR2 SYDVKM. CDR3 size: 14 residues. The V and J ends lost 10 bases and 3 bases respectively, with 19 bases between them. For the CDR3, the DNA is TGTGCCACCGGGGGACAGAGAACCTTCTACGAGCAGTACTTC. Its translation is CATGGQRTFYEQYF.

This clonotype was counted at least ten times. In nucleotides, the CDR3 is TGCGCCAGCAGCTTGATGAGGGCCAGTGAAGCTTTCTTT. Its translation: CASSLMRASEAFF. This sequence joins TRBV5-1 and TRBJ1-1; D uncertain. The ends were cut back, 1 base at V and 7 bases at J, with 11 bases in the middle. The CDR3 covers 13 residues. The germline gives CDR1 SGHRS, CDR2 YFSETQ.

Here the CDR3 DNA reads TGTGCCAGCAGTGTTGAAGACAGGGGACATAGCAATCAGCCCCAGCATTTT. Protein product: CASSVEDRGHSNQPQHF. The chain recombines TRBV6-1 with TRBJ1-5; the match to TRBD1 covers 8 bases. The V and J ends lost 4 bases and 0 bases, in that order; junction bases with no gene match: 8. CDR1 is MNHNS and CDR2 is SASEGT in the germline V gene. This CDR3 spans 17 amino acids.

Ten or more counts support this clonotype. The V call is TRBV12-3 or TRBV12-4, the J call TRBJ2-7; 12 bases are shared with TRBD2. The V and J ends lost 6 bases and 7 bases, in that order; junction bases with no gene match: 10. The CDR3 runs 15 residues. The CDR3 sequence is CASSLALAGGREQYF. DNA of the CDR3: TGTGCCAGCAGCCTAGCACTAGCGGGAGGCAGGGAGCAGTACTTC.

This clonotype was recorded many times. This sequence joins TRBV6-2 or TRBV6-3 and TRBJ2-1; D ambiguous. Germline values: CDR1 MNHEY, CDR2 SVGEGT. Deletions cut 5 bases from V and 3 bases from J, with 5 bases between. This CDR3 has 12 residues. The CDR3 protein is CASSHNYNEQFF. For the CDR3, the DNA is TGTGCCAGCAGTCACAACTACAATGAGCAGTTCTTC.

This clonotype was counted ten times or more. The chain couples TRBV30 to TRBJ2-7; D may be TRBD1 (6 bases). From germline, CDR1 is GTSNPN and CDR2 SVGIG (reference sequence). The CDR3 contains 14 residues. Trimming stripped 0 bases from V and 4 bases from J, with 13 bases between. DNA for the CDR3: TGTGCCTGGAGTGTACAGGGTACCGGTTACGAGCAGTACTTC. Translation: CAWSVQGTGYEQYF.

This clonotype was detected ten times or more. The V and J genes are TRBV12-3 or TRBV12-4 and TRBJ1-1, with TRBD1 as a possible D gene (6 bases). V gave up 5 bases and J gave up 5 bases, with 15 bases separating them. The CDR3 runs to 14 residues. CDR3 in DNA: TGTGCCAGCAGTCTGACAGGCCCAGGGACTGAAGCTTTCTTT. Translated: CASSLTGPGTEAFF.

There are many counts of this clonotype. The chain has TRBV6-1 and TRBJ1-5; possible D gene TRBD1, 5 bases. Germline CDR1 is MNHNS and CDR2 is SASEGT. This CDR3 has 16 amino acids. Trimming left V 8 bases short and J 2 bases short, with 19 bases between. The CDR3 region is CASFQGKGLGNQPQHF. In DNA, the CDR3 is TGTGCCAGCTTCCAGGGAAAGGGATTAGGCAATCAGCCCCAGCATTTT.

This clonotype occurred once. The chain has TRBV27 and TRBJ2-5; TRBD1 matches 9 bases. The CDR3 totals 16 residues. Per germline, CDR1 MNHEY and CDR2 SMNVEV (reference sequence). V lost 3 bases to trimming and J lost 2 bases; unmatched junction nucleotides: 7. The CDR3 sequence: CASSFQGQGSQETQYF. CDR3 DNA: TGTGCCAGCAGTTTCCAGGGACAGGGATCGCAAGAGACCCAGTACTTC.

Ten or more counts support this clonotype. The V call is TRBV11-3, the J call TRBJ1-1; the D is unclear. Trimming took 5 bases from V and 1 from J, leaving 8 bases between them. Germline V CDR1 and CDR2: SGHNT, YENEEA. The CDR3 length is 13 residues. The CDR3 reads CASSNNRNTEAFF. In DNA, the CDR3 is TGTGCCAGCAGCAACAACAGGAACACTGAAGCTTTCTTT.

This clonotype was seen ten or more times. The genes are TRBV11-2 and TRBJ2-5, with D possibly matching TRBD1 (6 bases). The V end lost 5 bases, the J end lost 4 bases, and 23 bases lay between the germline ends. CDR1 and CDR2 from the germline V gene are SGHAT and FQNNGV. This CDR3 is built from 17 residues. CDR3 residues: CASSPPGPGTLRETQYF. The CDR3 DNA is TGTGCCAGCAGCCCGCCCGGGCCCGGGACACTTCGAGAGACCCAGTACTTC.

There are many counts of this clonotype. The rearrangement uses TRBV12-3 or TRBV12-4 and TRBJ1-3, with no clear D. The CDR3 is 13 amino acids. Trimming stripped 2 bases from V and 4 bases from J, with 6 bases between. As DNA, the CDR3 is TGTGCCAGCAGTTTAACAGCCGGAAACACCATATATTTT. Its translation is CASSLTAGNTIYF.

In this sample, this clonotype turned up many times. V gene TRBV5-1 combines with J gene TRBJ2-7; 8 bases align to TRBD1. CDR1 is SGHRS and CDR2 is YFSETQ in the germline V gene. J lost 5 bases, V lost 4 bases, and 8 bases had no gene match. This CDR3 has 14 amino acids. This CDR3 reads CASSNPDRVNEQYF. The CDR3 nucleotides read TGCGCCAGCAGCAACCCGGACAGGGTGAACGAGCAGTACTTC.

This chain connects TRBV2 to TRBJ1-1, with D hard to call. Trimming took 7 bases from V and 5 from J, leaving 11 bases between them. CDR3 length equals 12 residues. Germline V gene lookup returns CDR1 SNHLY and CDR2 FYNNEI. The CDR3 loop is CASIRMGTEAFF. The DNA of the CDR3 is TGTGCCAGCATTAGGATGGGGACTGAAGCTTTCTTT.

This clonotype was recorded many times. The chain recombines TRBV7-3 with TRBJ2-1, with 9 bases aligning to TRBD1. This CDR3 has 15 residues. V was clipped by 1 base and J by 6 bases; unmatched bases: 4. CDR1 and CDR2 (germline): SGHTA, FQGTGA. This chain's CDR3 is CASSLNLGQGNEQFF. CDR3 nucleotide sequence: TGTGCCAGCAGCTTAAATCTGGGACAGGGCAATGAGCAGTTCTTC.

The table lists this clonotype with many counts. CDR3 in amino acids: CASSYGQDRYEQYF. DNA of the CDR3: TGTGCCAGCAGTTACGGACAGGACCGCTACGAGCAGTACTTC. The chain uses TRBV6-2 or TRBV6-3 and TRBJ2-7; 7 positions match TRBD1. The junction had 4 bases not matched to a gene; V was cut back by 2 bases and J by 3 bases. The CDR3 sequence is 14 residues long. Per the germline V gene, CDR1 is MNHEY and CDR2 is SVGEGT.

This clonotype was counted only a few times. The chain carries TRBV27 and TRBJ1-5; tentative D call: TRBD1 (6 bases). Germline V gene data show CDR1 as MNHEY and CDR2 as SMNVEV (reference sequence). Trimming removed 5 bases from V and 10 bases from J, with 18 bases in between. This CDR3 spans 14 amino acids. The CDR3 region is CASSPLGASHPQHF. The CDR3 DNA is TGTGCCAGCAGTCCCCTGGGGGCTTCTCACCCCCAGCATTTT.

This clonotype came up many times. The chain has TRBV24-1 and TRBJ2-2, with 8 bases identical to TRBD1. The CDR3 runs 16 residues. The trim removed 3 bases at V and 1 base at J, leaving 3 bases unmatched. Germline V gives CDR1 KGHDR, CDR2 SFDVKD. The CDR3 DNA reads TGTGCCACCAGTGATCGGGGACAGGAGAACACCGGGGAGCTGTTTTTT. Translating gives CATSDRGQENTGELFF.

V and J are TRBV6-1 and TRBJ2-5, with D maybe TRBD2 (7 bases). The V end was cut by 6 bases, the J end by 7 bases, with 21 bases between. CDR3 size: 15 residues. Germline V gene sequence: CDR1 MNHNS, CDR2 SASEGT. CDR3 DNA: TGTGCCAGCAGCCCCTACCGGGATAGGGGGGGGACCCAGTACTTC. It is translated as CASSPYRDRGGTQYF.

In its sample, this clonotype was seen many times. The V call is TRBV27, the J call TRBJ2-6, with D possibly TRBD2 on 5 matching bases. The germline CDR1 and CDR2 sequences are MNHEY and SMNVEV (reference sequence). The V end was cut by 7 bases, the J end by 0 bases, with 10 bases between. The CDR3 is 15 amino acids. The CDR3 sequence is CASTLRGSGANVLTF. The CDR3 bases are TGTGCCAGCACCCTCCGGGGCTCTGGGGCCAACGTCCTGACTTTC.

This clonotype was seen repeatedly, ten times or more. The chain combines TRBV6-5 with TRBJ2-5; D is unclear. The CDR3 covers 13 residues. V shed 2 bases and J shed 4 bases, with 8 bases lying between them. Germline CDR1 reads MNHEY; CDR2 reads SVGAGI. The CDR3 reads CASSYGDAETQYF. The CDR3 DNA reads as TGTGCCAGCAGTTACGGCGACGCAGAGACCCAGTACTTC.

The table lists this clonotype with many counts. This chain joins TRBV6-1 and TRBJ2-7, with D unclear. This CDR3 contains 15 residues. Looked up from germline, CDR1 is MNHNS and CDR2 is SASEGT. Trimming took 4 bases from V and 3 from J, leaving 16 bases between them. The CDR3 loop reads CASSGALWTDYEQYF. The DNA for the CDR3 is TGTGCCAGCAGTGGGGCCCTTTGGACGGACTACGAGCAGTACTTC.

The rearrangement links TRBV9 to TRBJ2-2; D is undetermined. In germline, CDR1 is SGDLS, CDR2 YYNGEE. Deletions cut 4 bases from V and 6 bases from J, with 22 bases between. The CDR3 is 17 amino acids. In nucleotides, the CDR3 is TGTGCCAGCAGCCCCCGGTCGGGCGTTGGGGTACCCGGGGAGCTGTTTTTT. This codes for CASSPRSGVGVPGELFF.

This clonotype was found many times. The chain links TRBV2 to TRBJ2-5, with D uncertain. This CDR3 spans 13 amino acids. Trimming removed 6 bases at V and 2 bases at J, with 10 bases between. Germline CDR1 and CDR2: SNHLY and FYNNEI. CDR3 sequence reads: CASRADGQETQYF. The CDR3 DNA is TGTGCCAGCAGGGCGGACGGTCAAGAGACCCAGTACTTC.

This clonotype appeared a few times. V is TRBV6-5 and J is TRBJ1-1; tentative D call: TRBD1 (6 bases). Germline CDR1 MNHEY, CDR2 SVGAGI. There are 14 residues in the CDR3. Trimming removed 1 base at V and 4 bases at J, with 10 bases between. Written as DNA, the CDR3 is TGTGCCAGCAGTTACTACACAGGGTCCACTGAAGCTTTCTTT. Residues: CASSYYTGSTEAFF.

This clonotype was picked up many times. The chain has TRBV12-3 or TRBV12-4 and TRBJ2-7; TRBD1 agrees at 11 bases. The CDR3 sequence is 15 residues long. J gave up 3 bases and V 2 bases, and 3 bases lay outside the gene matches. CDR3 coding DNA: TGTGCCAGCAGTTTATTGGGACAGGGGGGCTACGAGCAGTACTTC. This gives the protein CASSLLGQGGYEQYF.

The rearrangement uses TRBV28 and TRBJ2-5; no reliable D call. This CDR3 has 14 residues. Germline assignment: CDR1 MDHEN and CDR2 SYDVKM. V was shortened by 6 bases and J by 6 bases, with 17 bases between the two germline ends. CDR3 sequence (DNA): TGTGCCAGCAGGTCCCTGGGATCGTTAAAGACCCAGTACTTC. Translation gives CASRSLGSLKTQYF.

In its sample, this clonotype was seen many times. J is TRBJ2-4 and V is TRBV7-9; D is unclear. Deletions cut 5 bases from V and 4 bases from J, with 9 bases between. CDR3 length equals 13 residues. CDR1 SEHNR and CDR2 FQNEAQ come from the germline V gene (reference sequence). For the CDR3, the DNA is TGTGCCAGCAGCGTCGGTGTTAAAAACATTCAGTACTTC. Translating gives CASSVGVKNIQYF.

This clonotype was picked up many times. The chain uses TRBV5-1 and TRBJ2-7; TRBD2 aligns across 10 bases. The J segment lost 3 bases and the V segment lost 2 bases, leaving 5 bases of the junction unmatched. Germline V lookup: CDR1 SGHRS, CDR2 YFSETQ. CDR3 length: 15 residues. Written as DNA, the CDR3 is TGCGCCAGCAGCTTCACCCCTAGCGGGAGCTACGAGCAGTACTTC. Protein product: CASSFTPSGSYEQYF.